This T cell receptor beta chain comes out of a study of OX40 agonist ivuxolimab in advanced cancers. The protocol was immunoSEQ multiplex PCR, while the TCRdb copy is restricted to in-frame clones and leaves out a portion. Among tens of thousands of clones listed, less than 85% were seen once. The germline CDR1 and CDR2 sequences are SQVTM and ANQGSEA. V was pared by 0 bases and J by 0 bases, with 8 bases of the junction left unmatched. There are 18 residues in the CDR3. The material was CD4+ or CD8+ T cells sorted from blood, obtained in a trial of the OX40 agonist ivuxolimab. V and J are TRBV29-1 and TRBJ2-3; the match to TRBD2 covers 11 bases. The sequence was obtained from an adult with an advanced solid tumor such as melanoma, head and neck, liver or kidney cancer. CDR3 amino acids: CSVEDASGGWRSTDTQYF. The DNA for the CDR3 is TGCAGCGTTGAAGATGCTAGCGGGGGGTGGAGGAGCACAGATACGCAGTATTTT.